The rows below give T cell receptor beta chains drawn from one sample of a study of identical twins. MiXCR, run by TCRdb on the 5' RACE reads, gives a single entry per CDR3 protein. The table shows about 720,000 distinct CDR3 sequences, with 15% to 20% occurring only once. The same sample was also used in a study of T cells expressing NK-cell markers.

Sequencing input: PBMCs. These receptors were collected from a woman aged 18-30 years in good health. Each CDR3 is given with its conserved first and last residue. Each record gives: clone size, J gene, D gene, V gene, CDR3 DNA, CDR3 protein. A D gene is named only where the DNA matches it firmly. Some rows mark clone size as missing; the rest say once, few, many or name a class of expanded clone.

few,TRBJ1-4,.,TRBV5-1,TGCGCCAGCAGCTTGGGCCGACCGTACCAGAAACTGTTTTTT,CASSLGRPYQKLFF
.,TRBJ2-3,.,TRBV6-5,TGTGCCAGCAGTTACTCGAGTGGTCGACAGGCGTATTTT,CASSYSSGRQAYF
few,TRBJ2-5,TRBD2,TRBV7-2,TGTGCCAGCAGCCCAGGCCGCACTAGCGGGAAAGAGACCCAGTACTTC,CASSPGRTSGKETQYF
.,TRBJ1-2,.,TRBV20-1,TGCAGTGCTAGGGTAGCAGGCCATCCTTATGGCTACACCTTC,CSARVAGHPYGYTF
few,TRBJ2-3,.,TRBV2,TGTGCCAGCAGTGAAGGCGGTACGCAGTATTTT,CASSEGGTQYF
.,TRBJ1-1,.,TRBV6-5,TGTGCCAGCAGTTACTCCGCCAGGGCTGTTCGTCAAGCTTTCTTT,CASSYSARAVRQAFF
.,TRBJ2-3,TRBD1,TRBV5-1,TGCGCCAGCAGCCCCTGGACAGGGATGGCAGATACGCAGTATTTT,CASSPWTGMADTQYF
many,TRBJ2-7,.,TRBV7-2,TGTGCCAGCAGCTTGGCCGCTGGTTCCTACGAGCAGTACTTC,CASSLAAGSYEQYF
few,TRBJ1-1,.,TRBV5-5,TGTGCCAGCAGCTTGTCCACAGCTCTTGGTGATGAAGCTTTCTTT,CASSLSTALGDEAFF
.,TRBJ2-5,.,TRBV7-3,TGTGCCAGCAGCTTAAGGTGGGAGGAAGAGACCCAGTACTTC,CASSLRWEEETQYF
.,TRBJ2-3,.,TRBV11-3,TGTGCCAGCAGTAGCGCCAGCGGGGATACGCAGTATTTT,CASSSASGDTQYF
.,TRBJ1-1,.,TRBV20-1,TGCAGTGCTCGGGACGGAAAAAACACTGAAGCTTTCTTT,CSARDGKNTEAFF
few,TRBJ2-3,.,TRBV5-1,TGCGCCAGCAGGTCAAACTCGCGGGACACGGGCACAGATACGCAGTATTTT,CASRSNSRDTGTDTQYF
.,TRBJ2-5,.,TRBV14,TGTGCCAGCAGCCAAGTCCAAAAAGAGACCCAGTACTTC,CASSQVQKETQYF
few,TRBJ1-6,.,TRBV12-3/TRBV12-4,TGTGCCAGCAGTTTAAGTCAATCTCCCCTCCACTTT,CASSLSQSPLHF
.,TRBJ2-2,.,TRBV11-2,TGTGCCAGTGGCACTCTTCTGGTGAACACCGGGGAGCTGTTTTTT,CASGTLLVNTGELFF
.,TRBJ2-1,TRBD2,TRBV5-5,TGTGCCAGCAGCCCATTGACTAGCAGCCATGAGCAGTTCTTC,CASSPLTSSHEQFF
.,TRBJ2-7,.,TRBV20-1,TGCAGTGCTAGAGGCTCTGGGGGCGGCTCCTACGAGCAGTACTTC,CSARGSGGGSYEQYF
few,TRBJ2-7,.,TRBV20-1,TGCAGTGCTAGAGATAGAGCGGAATACGAGCAGTACTTC,CSARDRAEYEQYF
many,TRBJ2-3,TRBD2,TRBV20-1,TGCAGTGCGCCACTACTAGCGGGGAACACAGATACGCAGTATTTT,CSAPLLAGNTDTQYF
.,TRBJ1-1,.,TRBV7-2,TGTGCCAGCAGCTTTTTTCGGGTTAGGGGCACTGAAGCTTTCTTT,CASSFFRVRGTEAFF
few,TRBJ2-7,TRBD2,TRBV10-2,TGCGCCAGCAGTGAGTTGCGACTAGCGGGAGAAGAGCAGTACTTC,CASSELRLAGEEQYF